Listed here is a single TCR beta chain. The sample originates from a study of spatial heterogeneity in lung cancer. A unique molecular identifier was carried by every single TCR cDNA molecule. TCRdb re-called the 5' RACE reads through MiXCR, storing one row per CDR3 protein. The sample includes tens of thousands of distinct CDR3 sequences, around 12% seen only once; the top ten take around 4.3%. Looked up from germline, CDR1 is LNHDA and CDR2 is SQIVND (reference sequence). V shed 3 bases, J shed 4 bases, and the junction held 8 bases outside the gene matches. The CDR3 loop spans 15 amino acids. Time point defined: sample taken at primary tumor resection. Tumor, nontumor lung or frozen PBMC supplied whole RNA that was sequenced unsorted.

This clonotype originated in a male donor with early-stage non-small cell lung cancer. The sample here was PBMCs, taken at surgery. This chain links TRBV19 with TRBJ1-1, with 7 bases identical to TRBD1. CDR3 DNA sequence: TGTGCCAGTAGTATGCACAGGGGTTTGAGCACTGAAGCTTTCTTT. It translates to CASSMHRGLSTEAFF.